This TCR beta chain comes out of a study of blood T cell repertoires in COVID-19. Study context: Italy, Spain and the United States were the sources of the convalescent and acute COVID-19 samples. Sample material is recorded as cDNA or gDNA derived from T cells, B-cell-depleted T cells, or PBMCs.

Trimming removed 2 bases at V and 8 bases at J, with 12 bases between. Germline V gives CDR1 KGHSH, CDR2 LQKENI. The CDR3 length is 13 residues. Profiled with immunoSEQ multiplex PCR; TCRdb holds only in-frame clones, not every one. The table has about 300,000 clones, approximately 83% seen once. Cohorts were based on clinical histories the participants reported. Donors in Cohort 3 counted as recovered after two negative PCRs, clearance, or symptom resolution. The clonotype comes from a young man who had recovered from COVID-19. The sample taken for sequencing was PBMCs or T cells enriched from blood (not recorded which). The rearrangement joins TRBV18 to TRBJ1-2; no firm D call. The CDR3 nucleotides read TGTGCCAGCTCACCATCGAAGGAGGGCGGCTACACCTTC. It codes for CASSPSKEGGYTF.